The 17 T cell receptor beta chains given below trace back to one sample, sequenced in a study of T cells in Graves' hyperthyroidism and ophthalmopathy (dated by TCRdb to about 2019). Libraries were constructed by multiplex PCR. Sequencer: Illumina HiSeq 2000. TCR beta CDR3 regions were amplified from RNA transcripts. A first-round RT-PCR of the TCR CDR3 used the HTBI primer set with the Qiagen OneStep RT-PCR kit. TCRdb reprocessing: public reads trimmed at Q25 with fastp, clones called with MiXCR, in-frame beta chains kept. Rows with one shared CDR3 protein collapse into an entry with the most common genes and DNA. Within this sample are 360,000 or so distinct CDR3 sequences, with nearly 15% of them counted one time only. Approximately 19% of the sample lies in the top ten. Sequencing used blood. These receptors were obtained from a woman in her fifties or sixties with Graves' ophthalmopathy.

There are many counts of this clonotype. This chain joins TRBV3-1 and TRBJ2-5; D is perhaps TRBD1 (6 bases). The germline V gene has CDR1 LGHDT and CDR2 YNNKEL (reference sequence). This CDR3 spans 14 amino acids. The ends were cut back, 3 bases at V and 4 bases at J, with 12 bases in the middle. The CDR3 bases are TGTGCCAGCAGCCAGGCAGGGGTTCGAGAGACCCAGTACTTC. Its translation is CASSQAGVRETQYF.

This clonotype was observed at least ten times. The J gene is TRBJ2-5, the V gene TRBV18; D is possibly TRBD1 (6 bases). The CDR3 contains 14 residues. Between the trimmed V and J ends, which lost 6 bases and 1 base, there was a span of 12 bases. The germline CDR1 and CDR2 sequences are KGHSH and LQKENI. The CDR3 DNA follows: TGTGCCAGCTCCACCAGGACAGCCCAAGAGACCCAGTACTTC. This encodes CASSTRTAQETQYF.

This clonotype has just a few counts. The J gene is TRBJ2-1, the V gene TRBV6-1; 7 bases fit TRBD2. CDR1 and CDR2 (germline): MNHNS, SASEGT. This CDR3 has 14 amino acids. V dropped 6 bases and J dropped 3; count of bases not matched to a gene: 5. The chain's CDR3 is CASRTSGNYNEQFF. CDR3 DNA: TGTGCCAGCAGAACAAGCGGGAACTACAATGAGCAGTTCTTC.

The CDR3 coding sequence is TGTGCCTGGGCGTTCGGGGGGGCGAGTGGCTACACCTTC. Amino acids: CAWAFGGASGYTF. The chain uses TRBV30 and TRBJ1-2, with D tentatively TRBD1 (6 bases). There are 13 residues in the CDR3. With 5 bases removed from V and 7 bases from J, the gap between germline ends came to 17 bases. Germline lookup yields CDR1 GTSNPN and CDR2 SVGIG (reference sequence).

The chain is built from TRBV6-5 and TRBJ2-3, with 9 bases aligning to TRBD1. J lost 4 bases, V lost 5 bases, and 7 bases had no gene match. This CDR3 comprises 15 residues. CDR1 is MNHEY and CDR2 is SVGAGI in the germline V gene. This CDR3 reads CASSHPGTGSDTQYF. The DNA for the CDR3 is TGTGCCAGCAGTCACCCCGGGACAGGGTCAGATACGCAGTATTTT.

The sample holds many counts of this clonotype. This chain joins TRBV20-1 and TRBJ2-5; 7 positions agree with TRBD1. After removal of 3 bases from V and 2 bases from J, the junction contained 9 bases not matched to a gene. Germline V gene data show CDR1 as DFQATT and CDR2 as SNEGSKA (reference sequence). The CDR3 consists of 15 residues. The CDR3 DNA sequence: TGCAGTGCTAGCCCTGGGACAGACCTTCAAGAGACCCAGTACTTC. This translates into CSASPGTDLQETQYF.

This clonotype was found many times. The genes are TRBV20-1 and TRBJ2-1, with 7 bases identical to TRBD2. This CDR3 comprises 16 residues. Germline V CDR1 and CDR2: DFQATT, SNEGSKA (reference sequence). V was clipped by 4 bases and J by 3 bases; unmatched bases: 12. DNA for the CDR3: TGCAGTGCTAAGCCTCCGGGTGGCGGGAGCTACAATGAGCAGTTCTTC. Amino acid sequence: CSAKPPGGGSYNEQFF.

In this sample, this clonotype turned up many times. The V and J genes are TRBV3-1 and TRBJ1-1; 8 bases are a match to TRBD1. The germline V gene has CDR1 LGHDT and CDR2 YNNKEL (reference sequence). The V gene end was trimmed by 4 bases and the J gene end by 4 bases; junction bases not matched to a gene: 2. This CDR3 spans 13 amino acids. CDR3 DNA: TGTGCCAGCAGCCTACAGGGGGGCACTGAAGCTTTCTTT. Encoded protein: CASSLQGGTEAFF. Full variable domain (missing parts from reference TRBV3-1 and TRBJ1-1): DTAVSQTPKYLVTQMGNDKSIKCEQNLGHDTMYWYKQDSKKFLKIMFSYNNKELIINETVPNRFSPKSPDKAHLNLHINSLELGDSAVYFCASSLQGGTEAFFGQGTRLTVV.

This clonotype has ten or more counts. V gene TRBV20-1 combines with J gene TRBJ2-2; D could derive from TRBD1 or TRBD2 (5 bases each). The CDR3 totals 14 residues. In germline, CDR1 is DFQATT, CDR2 SNEGSKA (reference sequence). Between the trimmed V and J ends, which lost 1 base and 2 bases, there was a span of 8 bases. Here the CDR3 reads CSARVGGNTGELFF. The DNA of the CDR3 is TGCAGTGCTAGAGTTGGGGGAAACACCGGGGAGCTGTTTTTT.

The table lists this clonotype with many counts. The V call is TRBV6-1, the J call TRBJ1-5; 8 bases agree with TRBD1. The ends lost 7 bases at V and 2 bases at J; junction bases unmatched: 1. Germline-derived CDR1 and CDR2 are MNHNS and SASEGT. CDR3 length: 13 residues. The CDR3 reads CASKDRGNQPQHF. In DNA, the CDR3 is TGTGCCAGCAAGGACAGGGGCAATCAGCCCCAGCATTTT.

The chain joins TRBV6-1 to TRBJ2-2; TRBD2 might be the D (6 bases). The CDR3 consists of 15 residues. Germline V CDR1 and CDR2: MNHNS, SASEGT. The V end was cut by 5 bases, the J end by 2 bases, with 12 bases between. CDR3 DNA: TGTGCCAGCAGTCCGGGGGTCTCTAACACCGGGGAGCTGTTTTTT. Its protein is CASSPGVSNTGELFF.

This clonotype has a count of ten or more. The chain couples TRBV12-5 to TRBJ2-3, with a weak D call TRBD1 (6 bases). Germline values: CDR1 LGHNT, CDR2 FRNRAP. V was shortened by 0 bases and J by 4 bases, with 17 bases between the two germline ends. The CDR3 is 17 amino acids. CDR3 nucleotide sequence: TGTGCTAGTGGTTTGGTCGTTTCAGGGGTTCCCGCAGATACGCAGTATTTT. Residues: CASGLVVSGVPADTQYF.

In its sample, this clonotype was seen many times. The chain is built from TRBV11-2 and TRBJ2-1, with TRBD1 matching over 9 bases. CDR3 length equals 15 residues. Trimming cost V 1 base and J 6 bases; bases outside gene matches: 4. Germline values: CDR1 SGHAT, CDR2 FQNNGV. CDR3 protein: CASSLATGGVNEQFF. The CDR3 DNA sequence: TGTGCCAGCAGCTTAGCTACAGGGGGCGTCAATGAGCAGTTCTTC.

Concerning this clonotype: One end of the junction fails to match germline, which may point to a read error. This chain links TRBV5-1 with TRBJ2-4; the D gene is possibly TRBD1 (6 bases). Germline CDR1 is SGHRS and CDR2 is YFSETQ. This CDR3 is built from 13 residues. Here the CDR3 DNA reads TGCGCCAGCAGCCGCAACATAAGGGACATTAAGTACTTC. Its translation: CASSRNIRDIKYF. Using reference TRBV5-1 and TRBJ2-4 for the parts outside the CDR3, the full variable domain is KAGVTQTPRYLIKTRGQQVTLSCSPISGHRSVSWYQQTPGQGLQFLFEYFSETQRNKGNFPGRFSGRQFSNSRSEMNVSTLELGDSALYLCASSRNIRDIKYFGAGTRLSVL.

The CDR3 region has the DNA TGTGCCAGCAGCGGGCTACCGGGACAGAACACCGGGGAGCTGTTTTTT. Translated, it gives CASSGLPGQNTGELFF. The chain recombines TRBV6-4 with TRBJ2-2; a possible D gene is TRBD1 (6 bases). Trimming took off 6 bases at V and 1 base at J, with 15 bases between the two ends. The germline V gene encodes CDR1 MRHNA and CDR2 SNTAGT. The CDR3 is 16 amino acids.

There are many counts of this clonotype. The chain is built from TRBV11-2 and TRBJ2-1; 9 nucleotides agree with TRBD1. The CDR3 runs 13 residues. Germline V lookup: CDR1 SGHAT, CDR2 FQNNGV. V dropped 5 bases and J dropped 7; count of bases not matched to a gene: 3. The CDR3 sequence is CASSGDRVNEQFF. The CDR3 coding sequence is TGTGCCAGCAGCGGGGACAGGGTGAATGAGCAGTTCTTC. Full variable domain (remainder filled in from reference TRBV11-2 and TRBJ2-1): EAGVAQSPRYKIIEKRQSVAFWCNPISGHATLYWYQQILGQGPKLLIQFQNNGVVDDSQLPKDRFSAERLKGVDSTLKIQPAKLEDSAVYLCASSGDRVNEQFFGPGTRLTVL.

This clonotype has only a few counts. The chain uses TRBV10-3 and TRBJ1-3; D call uncertain. The CDR3 covers 15 residues. V was cut by 2 bases and J by 1 base, with 9 bases left in between. Germline CDR1 is ENHRY and CDR2 is SYGVKD. In DNA form, the CDR3 reads TGTGCCATCAGTGAGCCTCGGGGTTCTGGAAACACCATATATTTT. It codes for CAISEPRGSGNTIYF.